Below, 10 T cell receptor beta chains from the same sample are listed, as sequenced in a study of T cell repertoires in cytomegalovirus infection. Their antigens are not known. TCRdb processed the reads anew with MiXCR; each CDR3 protein has one entry. The table has roughly 920,000 distinct CDR3 sequences, 25% to 40% seen once. The sample here was cultured CD8+ T cells from PBMCs, taken from culture after CMV antigen stimulation. These receptors were taken from a human donor in good health (CMV status not recorded). Some clones in this sample may be carry-over from other donors' samples.

This chain links TRBV6-8 with TRBJ2-5; 8 bases fit TRBD2. The CDR3 runs to 16 residues. Germline V gene lookup returns CDR1 MNHGY and CDR2 SAAAGT. Trimming cost V 6 bases and J 1 base; bases outside gene matches: 10. The CDR3 reads CASSYLSGGIQETQYF. The CDR3 DNA reads as TGTGCCAGCAGCTATCTGTCGGGGGGGATCCAAGAGACCCAGTACTTC.

V and J are TRBV7-6 and TRBJ2-1; possible D gene TRBD1, 5 bases. V was shortened by 5 bases and J by 9 bases, with 17 bases between the two germline ends. Germline V gives CDR1 SGHVS, CDR2 FNYEAQ. The CDR3 loop spans 14 amino acids. CDR3 bases: TGTGCCAGCAGCCTTCGACAGAGTTTAGGTGAGCAGTTCTTC. Translating it yields CASSLRQSLGEQFF.

The genes are TRBV5-4 and TRBJ2-3; D gene ambiguous. This CDR3 spans 16 amino acids. The germline gives CDR1 SGHNT, CDR2 YYREEE (reference sequence). V was pared by 5 bases and J by 1 base, with 17 bases between. In DNA form, the CDR3 reads TGTGCCAGCAGTTTCGACGGTGCACTCGGCACAGATACGCAGTATTTT. Its translation: CASSFDGALGTDTQYF.

The V and J genes are TRBV19 and TRBJ2-1; TRBD2 might be the D (6 bases). The CDR3 loop spans 16 amino acids. Trimming removed 0 bases at V and 4 bases at J, with 13 bases between. Germline lookup yields CDR1 LNHDA and CDR2 SQIVND (reference sequence). The CDR3: CASSIDPSGRYNEQFF. CDR3 in DNA: TGTGCCAGTAGTATAGATCCGAGTGGGAGGTACAATGAGCAGTTCTTC.

This chain connects TRBV29-1 to TRBJ1-3; no clear D. Per the germline V gene, CDR1 is SQVTM and CDR2 is ANQGSEA. V was pared by 4 bases and J by 0 bases, with 4 bases between. This CDR3 has 12 amino acids. CDR3 loop: CSVVLSGNTIYF. DNA for the CDR3: TGCAGCGTTGTGCTCTCTGGAAACACCATATATTTT. Based on the CDR3 plus reference TRBV29-1 and TRBJ1-3, the full variable domain is SAVISQKPSRDICQRGTSLTIQCQVDSQVTMMFWYRQQPGQSLTLIATANQGSEATYESGFVIDKFPISRPNLTFSTLTVSNMSPEDSSIYLCSVVLSGNTIYFGEGSWLTVV.

V and J are TRBV20-1 and TRBJ1-1; 7 bases map to TRBD1. CDR1 and CDR2 from the germline V gene are DFQATT and SNEGSKA (reference sequence). Unmatched junction bases numbered 4, after V lost 3 bases and J lost 0 bases. CDR3 length: 14 amino acids. CDR3 DNA sequence: TGCAGTGCTAGGGGACAGTTCATGAACACTGAAGCTTTCTTT. Amino acids: CSARGQFMNTEAFF.

The rearrangement joins TRBV12-3 or TRBV12-4 to TRBJ2-1; 7 bases are a match to TRBD2. The CDR3 consists of 14 residues. J lost 7 bases, V lost 4 bases, and 7 bases had no gene match. CDR3 loop: CASSYGGEGNEQFF. In DNA, the CDR3 is TGTGCCAGCAGTTATGGGGGGGAGGGGAATGAGCAGTTCTTC.

The rearrangement joins TRBV2 to TRBJ2-7; no firm D call. Looked up from germline, CDR1 is SNHLY and CDR2 is FYNNEI. The CDR3 covers 14 residues. Trimming removed 3 bases from V and 7 bases from J, with 16 bases in between. The CDR3 DNA reads as TGTGCCAGCAGTGAGGCCGACGGAGTGGTGGAGCAGTACGTC. Translated: CASSEADGVVEQYV.

The chain links TRBV29-1 to TRBJ1-1; no definite D call. Germline V lookup: CDR1 SQVTM, CDR2 ANQGSEA. This CDR3 contains 12 residues. V was clipped by 4 bases and J by 1 base, with 7 bases between them. CDR3 sequence (DNA): TGCAGCGTTGTCGTCACGAACACTGAAGCTTTCTTT. This translates into CSVVVTNTEAFF. Looking up the rest from reference TRBV29-1 and TRBJ1-1 gives the full variable domain: SAVISQKPSRDICQRGTSLTIQCQVDSQVTMMFWYRQQPGQSLTLIATANQGSEATYESGFVIDKFPISRPNLTFSTLTVSNMSPEDSSIYLCSVVVTNTEAFFGQGTRLTVV.

This clonotype turned up a few times. The V call is TRBV5-1, the J call TRBJ2-5; D is undetermined. The CDR3 loop spans 14 amino acids. Per the germline V gene, CDR1 is SGHRS and CDR2 is YFSETQ. Deletions cut 4 bases from V and 2 bases from J, with 12 bases between. The chain's CDR3 is CASSPVEPQETQYF. The CDR3 DNA reads as TGCGCCAGCAGCCCGGTGGAACCGCAAGAGACCCAGTACTTC.